This TCR beta chain was recovered during a study of identical twins. TCRdb passed the 5' RACE reads through MiXCR, listing each CDR3 protein once. The sample consists of a few hundred thousand distinct CDR3 sequences, around a sixth of them appearing once. The ends lost 4 bases at V and 7 bases at J; junction bases unmatched: 2. Germline V CDR1 and CDR2: WSHSY, SAAADI. This CDR3 contains 13 residues. This clonotype came up once. Sequenced material: naive T cells sorted from blood. This receptor was obtained from a man in his fifties in good health. The chain has TRBV10-2 and TRBJ2-3, with 10 bases lining up with TRBD1. In DNA, the CDR3 is TGCGCCAGCAGTGGGACAGGGGGAAATACGCAGTATTTT. Amino acid sequence: CASSGTGGNTQYF.